This TCR beta chain originates from a study of blood T cell repertoires in COVID-19. Whole-study context: Researchers got acute and convalescent COVID-19 samples from the United States, Italy and Spain. The analysed material was cDNA or gDNA that came from T cells, B-cell-depleted T cells, or PBMCs.

As processed by the authors: Reference gene primer amplification in the assay estimated nucleated cell counts. Profiling relied on immunoSEQ multiplex PCR, and the TCRdb table lists in-frame clones only, not all of them. That table gives V, J and clone size, and the DNA gave D and trimming. Counted here are approximately 100,000 clones, about 89% occurring once; the ten biggest clones make up 19%. The CDR3 spans 15 residues. The germline CDR1 and CDR2 sequences are ENHRY and SYGVKD. J lost 5 bases, V lost 4 bases, and 9 bases had no gene match. The V and J genes are TRBV10-3 and TRBJ2-5; 8 bases map to TRBD2. Sequencing was carried out using peripheral blood. The sequence was obtained from a human donor with acute or convalescent COVID-19. The donor label of this sample is uncertain. The chain's CDR3 is CAISGAGGAWETQYF. The CDR3 coding sequence is TGTGCCATCAGTGGTGCCGGGGGGGCCTGGGAGACCCAGTACTTC.